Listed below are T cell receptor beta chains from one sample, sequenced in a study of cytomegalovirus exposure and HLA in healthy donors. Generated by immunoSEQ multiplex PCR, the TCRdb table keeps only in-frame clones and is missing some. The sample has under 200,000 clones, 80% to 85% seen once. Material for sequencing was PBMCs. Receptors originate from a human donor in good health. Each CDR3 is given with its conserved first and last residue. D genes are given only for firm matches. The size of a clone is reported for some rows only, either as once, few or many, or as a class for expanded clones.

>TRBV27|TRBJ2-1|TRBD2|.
CASSLAGGPYNEQFF
TGTGCCAGCTCCTTAGCGGGGGGGCCCTACAATGAGCAGTTCTTC
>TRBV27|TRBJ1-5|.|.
CASSSETGQPQHF
TGTGCCAGCAGTTCGGAGACTGGTCAGCCCCAGCATTTT
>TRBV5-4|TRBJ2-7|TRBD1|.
CASSLAVGQGAEQYF
TGTGCCAGCAGCTTGGCCGTCGGCCAGGGGGCCGAGCAGTACTTC
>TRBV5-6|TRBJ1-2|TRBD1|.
CASSLVGTGGGYTF
TGTGCCAGCAGCTTGGTTGGGACAGGGGGCGGCTACACCTTC
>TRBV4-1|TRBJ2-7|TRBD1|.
CASSQTIGTGENYEQYF
TGCGCCAGCAGCCAAACAATAGGGACAGGGGAAAATTACGAGCAGTACTTC
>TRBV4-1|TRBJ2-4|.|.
CASSQEKRDWGTSKNIQYF
TGCGCCAGCAGCCAAGAGAAAAGGGATTGGGGGACATCCAAAAACATTCAGTACTTC
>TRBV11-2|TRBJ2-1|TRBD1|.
CASSLGTAYNEQFF
TGTGCCAGCAGCCTTGGGACAGCCTACAATGAGCAGTTCTTC
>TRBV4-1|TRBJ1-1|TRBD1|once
CASSRADRDTEAFF
TGCGCCAGCAGCCGAGCAGACAGGGACACTGAAGCTTTCTTT
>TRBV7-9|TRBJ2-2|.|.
CASTPEAGELFF
TGTGCCAGCACCCCCGAGGCCGGGGAGCTGTTTTTT
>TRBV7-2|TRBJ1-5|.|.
CASSQQGFGNQPQHF
TGTGCCAGCAGCCAGCAGGGATTTGGCAATCAGCCCCAGCATTTT
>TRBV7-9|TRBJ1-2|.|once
CASSLSSTNYGYTF
TGTGCCAGCAGCTTAAGTAGCACAAACTATGGCTACACCTTC
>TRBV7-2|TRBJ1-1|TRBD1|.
CASSLDRGTEAFF
TGTGCCAGCAGCTTAGACAGGGGCACTGAAGCTTTCTTT
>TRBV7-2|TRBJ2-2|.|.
CASSLVPVANTGELFF
TGTGCCAGCAGCTTAGTTCCAGTCGCGAACACCGGGGAGCTGTTTTTT
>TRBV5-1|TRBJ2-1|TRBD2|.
CASSLASGLDNEQFF
TGCGCCAGCAGCTTGGCTAGCGGTTTGGATAATGAGCAGTTCTTC
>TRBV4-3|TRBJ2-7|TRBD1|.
CASSNSPGQLFHEQYF
TGCGCCAGCAGCAACAGTCCGGGACAGCTTTTCCACGAGCAGTACTTC
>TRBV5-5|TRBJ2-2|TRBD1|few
CASSLTHDRGEDTGELFF
TGTGCCAGCAGCTTGACCCACGACAGGGGTGAGGACACCGGGGAGCTGTTTTTT
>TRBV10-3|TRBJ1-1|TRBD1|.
CAISAGTGATEAFF
TGTGCCATCAGCGCCGGGACAGGGGCAACTGAAGCTTTCTTT
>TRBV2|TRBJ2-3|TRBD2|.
CASSVGLADSTDTQYF
TGTGCCAGCAGTGTCGGACTAGCGGATAGCACAGATACGCAGTATTTT
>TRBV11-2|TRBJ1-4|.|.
CASSLDRLSEKLFF
TGTGCCAGCAGCCTCGACAGGCTGTCTGAAAAACTGTTTTTT
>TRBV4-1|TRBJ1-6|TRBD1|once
CASSPDRRYNSPLHF
TGCGCCAGCAGCCCGGACAGGCGCTATAATTCACCCCTCCACTTT
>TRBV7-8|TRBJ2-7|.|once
CASSESQGPYEQYF
TGTGCCAGCAGCGAAAGCCAGGGGCCCTACGAGCAGTACTTC
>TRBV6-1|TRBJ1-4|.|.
CASSETEWYGGNEKLFF
TGTGCCAGCAGTGAAACAGAGTGGTACGGGGGGAATGAAAAACTGTTTTTT
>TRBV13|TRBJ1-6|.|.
CASSAQREPLHF
TGTGCCAGCAGCGCCCAGCGAGAACCCCTCCACTTT
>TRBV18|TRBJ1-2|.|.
CASSEGQNYGYTF
TGTGCCAGCTCAGAAGGACAGAACTATGGCTACACCTTC
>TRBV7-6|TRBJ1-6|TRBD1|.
CASSLDLAGGANSPLHF
TGTGCCAGCAGCTTAGATTTGGCAGGGGGCGCGAACTCACCCCTCCACTTT
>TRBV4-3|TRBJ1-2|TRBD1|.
CASSQGLGQGFGYTF
TGCGCCAGCAGCCAAGGGCTAGGACAGGGCTTTGGCTACACCTTC
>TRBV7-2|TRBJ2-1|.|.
CASSLGRGDNEQFF
TGTGCCAGCAGCTTAGGCAGGGGCGACAATGAGCAGTTCTTC
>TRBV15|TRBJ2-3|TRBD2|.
CATSNGLAGPTDTQYF
TGTGCCACCAGCAATGGACTAGCGGGGCCCACAGATACGCAGTATTTT
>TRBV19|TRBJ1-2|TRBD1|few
CASSPATGVPHINGYTF
TGTGCCAGTAGTCCGGCGACAGGGGTCCCCCACATAAATGGCTACACCTTC
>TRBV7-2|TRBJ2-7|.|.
CASSYRGWSAEQYF
TGTGCCAGCAGCTATCGGGGGTGGTCCGCCGAGCAGTACTTC
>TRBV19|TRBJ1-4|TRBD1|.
CASSLMTGHGEKLFF
TGTGCCAGTAGTCTAATGACAGGGCATGGGGAAAAACTGTTTTTT
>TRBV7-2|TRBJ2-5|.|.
CASSASRLETQYF
TGTGCCAGCAGCGCTAGTCGTTTGGAGACCCAGTACTTC
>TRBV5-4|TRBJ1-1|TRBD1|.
CASSEGQGRGAFF
TGTGCCAGCAGCGAGGGACAGGGACGAGGGGCTTTCTTT
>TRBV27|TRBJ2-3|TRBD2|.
CASSSPGLAGEGSDTQYF
TGTGCCAGCAGTTCCCCGGGACTAGCGGGGGAAGGTTCAGATACGCAGTATTTT
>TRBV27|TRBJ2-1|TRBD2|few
CASSLLAGAPIHEQFF
TGTGCCAGCAGTTTGCTAGCGGGGGCACCGATCCATGAGCAGTTCTTC
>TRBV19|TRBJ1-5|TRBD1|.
CASSIGQVSNQPQHF
TGTGCCAGTAGTATCGGACAGGTTAGCAATCAGCCCCAGCATTTT
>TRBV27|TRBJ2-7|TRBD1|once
CASSPGTGGYEQYF
TGTGCCAGCAGCCCCGGGACAGGGGGTTACGAGCAGTACTTC
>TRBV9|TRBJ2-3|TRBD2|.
CASSEGLAGGTDTQYF
TGTGCCAGCAGCGAGGGACTAGCGGGGGGGACAGATACGCAGTATTTT
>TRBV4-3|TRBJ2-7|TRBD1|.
CASSQDWTGINEQYF
TGCGCCAGCAGCCAGGACTGGACAGGCATCAACGAGCAGTACTTC
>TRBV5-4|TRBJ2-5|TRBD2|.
CASSETSGVKETQYF
TGTGCCAGCAGCGAGACTAGCGGGGTTAAAGAGACCCAGTACTTC
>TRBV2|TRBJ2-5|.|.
CATGLRETQYF
TGTGCCACCGGCTTGAGGGAGACCCAGTACTTC
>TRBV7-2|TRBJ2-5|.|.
CASSLMSETQYF
TGTGCCAGCAGCTTAATGTCGGAGACCCAGTACTTC
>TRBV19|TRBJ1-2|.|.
CASSLDPGLYGYTF
TGTGCCAGTAGCCTCGACCCAGGGTTGTATGGCTACACCTTC
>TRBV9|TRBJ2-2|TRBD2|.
CASSPTRLAGGELFF
TGTGCCAGCAGCCCGACTAGACTAGCAGGCGGGGAGCTGTTTTTT
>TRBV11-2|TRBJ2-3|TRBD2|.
CASSLTRLAGSTDTQYF
TGTGCCAGCAGCTTAACCAGACTAGCGGGGTCCACAGATACGCAGTATTTT
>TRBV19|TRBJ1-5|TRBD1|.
CASSNSGQGHQPQHF
TGTGCCAGTAGTAATTCGGGACAGGGCCATCAGCCCCAGCATTTT
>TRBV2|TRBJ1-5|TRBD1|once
CASRPGQGTNQPQHF
TGTGCCAGCAGGCCGGGACAGGGCACAAATCAGCCCCAGCATTTT
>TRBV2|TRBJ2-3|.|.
CATQLQSFADTQYF
TGTGCCACCCAGCTACAGAGCTTCGCAGATACGCAGTATTTT
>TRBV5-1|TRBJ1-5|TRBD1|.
CASSFAGQGNQPQHF
TGCGCCAGCAGCTTCGCCGGACAGGGCAATCAGCCCCAGCATTTT
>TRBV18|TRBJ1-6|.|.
CASSSDSPNSPLHF
TGTGCCAGCTCATCTGACAGCCCAAATTCACCCCTCCACTTT
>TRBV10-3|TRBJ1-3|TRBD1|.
CAIRAGGVGNTIYF
TGTGCCATCCGTGCAGGGGGCGTAGGGAACACCATATATTTT
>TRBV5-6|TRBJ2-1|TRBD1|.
CASSSESGTGATYYNEQFF
TGTGCCAGCAGCTCCGAATCCGGGACAGGGGCCACCTATTACAATGAGCAGTTCTTC
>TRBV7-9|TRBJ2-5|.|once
CASSLPSPEETQYF
TGTGCCAGCAGCTTACCTTCCCCAGAAGAGACCCAGTACTTC
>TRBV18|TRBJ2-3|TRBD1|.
CASSRDRTDTQYF
TGTGCCAGCTCACGGGACAGAACAGATACGCAGTATTTT
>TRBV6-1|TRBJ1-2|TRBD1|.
CASRPPDRMNYGYTF
TGTGCCAGCAGACCACCGGACAGGATGAACTATGGCTACACCTTC